This TCR beta chain was sequenced during a study of blood T cells in healthy people across ages (dated by TCRdb to the mid-2010s). As for the study more broadly: In model experiments, roughly one uniquely barcoded TCR beta cDNA molecule per two T cells was captured by template switching. Donors of different ages were randomly distributed across sequencing lanes to avoid experimental bias. The donors were split into four age groups: young (average around 17 years), middle-aged (around 40), aged (more than 55) and long-lived (approximately 89). Using the same blood draw, the study looked at two additional independent replicas of 1 million unique cDNA reads for two donors, one aged 18 to 30 and the other aged 80 or older. The study measured age-related changes in TCR beta repertoire diversity using deep sequencing normalized with unique cDNA molecular identifiers.

Receptors were amplified or captured by 5' RACE. TCRdb shows the sequencer as Illumina HiSeq 2500. A second PCR of about 6 to 11 cycles was run with a J-beta primer mix and a sample-barcoded 5' primer. A unique molecular identifier was introduced onto each TCR beta cDNA molecule by a template-switch 5' adaptor carrying 12 random nucleotides. At least 2.5 million CDR3-containing paired-end reads were obtained from each sample. All of the RNA was converted into first-strand cDNA using the Mint cDNA synthesis kit, with a TRBC-specific oligonucleotide serving as the primer. Following uracil-DNA glycosylase treatment, all cDNA underwent a first 18-cycle PCR with the universal primers M1SS and BC2_uni_R. On the authors' methods: Each sample was normalized by randomly selecting 1 million high-quality reads, each carrying a distinct molecular identifier. Reads with shared molecular identifiers were discarded instead of being binned into consensus sequences. MiTCR, with a Q25 quality threshold and the strictest error-elimination algorithm, was used for CDR3 identification, clonotype clustering and error correction. A nonparametric unseen species model with Euler transformation was used to estimate lower-bound total TCR beta diversity. Clones were called with MiXCR by TCRdb after fastp trimmed the public reads at Q25, and only in-frame beta chains were retained. Each entry is one CDR3 protein sequence, shown with its most common DNA and genes. TCRdb, not the original authors, processed these V and J calls. The table for this sample lists 700,000 or so distinct CDR3 sequences; approximately 21% of them were counted only once. The leading ten clones occupy less than 25% of the sample.

The CDR3, cysteine through phenylalanine, is 13 amino acids long. Only CDR3 DNA is held: 39 bases, read in frame from base 1. V and J are truncated by 4 bases and 0 bases respectively, leaving an intervening sequence of 6 bases. The 39 donors, aged about 6 to 100 years, were systemically healthy Caucasian individuals from Russia. Around 10 milliliters of peripheral blood were collected from each donor into EDTA-treated Vacutainer tubes. Ficoll-Paque density-gradient centrifugation was used to isolate PBMCs, with at least 7 million obtained per sample. Trizol reagent was used to extract total RNA from the PBMCs, yielding at least 5 micrograms per sample. For every donor, flow cytometry on a PBMC aliquot measured the percentage of naive CD45RAhigh/CD27high T cells. Summary of the overall study and its limitations: The percentage of naive T cells measured by flow cytometry correlated strongly with observed TCR beta diversity. Because the CMV infection status of the donors was unknown, age-related changes in expanded clonotypes may potentially have been confounded. Because profiling used bulk unsorted PBMCs, naive and antigen-experienced compartments could not be compared conclusively. Estimates of total diversity based on one million sequenced T cells were regarded as lower bounds and as underestimates. Compared with the aged group, the long-lived group had more naive CD4+ T cells, fewer expanded clones and increased TCR diversity, a pattern suggesting age selection. As age increased, observed TCR beta diversity per million T cells dropped in a roughly linear way, and a significant reduction was already evident by age 40.

This clonotype showed up just a few times. No antigen is known for it. No base-level quality is on record; no much larger clone is a single base apart. The TCR was taken from a man between 65 and 79 years old in good health. The sequencing sample was made of blood. The V gene is TRBV12-3 or TRBV12-4 and the J gene is TRBJ2-5; confidence is insufficient to name the D gene. Read as DNA, the sequence is TGTGCCAGCAGTTCAGTAAACCAAGAGACCCAGTACTTC. This encodes CASSSVNQETQYF.